These 2 T cell receptor beta chains were all obtained from the same sample, sequenced in a study of blood T cells in healthy people across ages. A second PCR, run for about 7 to 11 cycles, used a sample-barcoded 5' primer plus a J-beta primer mix. One entry per CDR3 protein, called by TCRdb with MiXCR from the 5' RACE reads. Of about 800,000 distinct CDR3 sequences listed, 46% were seen once; the top ten hold over 15%. The sample taken for sequencing was blood. Receptors originate from a man aged 80 or over in good health.

The chain uses TRBV24-1 and TRBJ2-5; possibly TRBD1 for D (5 bases). V was cut by 5 bases and J by 5 bases, with 8 bases left in between. The CDR3 runs to 12 residues. The V gene's germline CDR1 is KGHDR and CDR2 SFDVKD. The CDR3 loop is CATSAGLETQYF. The CDR3 DNA follows: TGTGCCACCAGTGCAGGGCTCGAGACCCAGTACTTC.

V gene TRBV24-1 combines with J gene TRBJ2-3; no clear D gene. The CDR3 runs to 13 residues. Germline-derived CDR1 and CDR2 are KGHDR and SFDVKD. The V gene lost 2 bases and the J gene lost 6 bases, with 8 bases spanning the gap. The CDR3 nucleotides read TGTGCCACCAGTGATTCAGCTGGGGATACGCAGTATTTT. Its translation is CATSDSAGDTQYF.